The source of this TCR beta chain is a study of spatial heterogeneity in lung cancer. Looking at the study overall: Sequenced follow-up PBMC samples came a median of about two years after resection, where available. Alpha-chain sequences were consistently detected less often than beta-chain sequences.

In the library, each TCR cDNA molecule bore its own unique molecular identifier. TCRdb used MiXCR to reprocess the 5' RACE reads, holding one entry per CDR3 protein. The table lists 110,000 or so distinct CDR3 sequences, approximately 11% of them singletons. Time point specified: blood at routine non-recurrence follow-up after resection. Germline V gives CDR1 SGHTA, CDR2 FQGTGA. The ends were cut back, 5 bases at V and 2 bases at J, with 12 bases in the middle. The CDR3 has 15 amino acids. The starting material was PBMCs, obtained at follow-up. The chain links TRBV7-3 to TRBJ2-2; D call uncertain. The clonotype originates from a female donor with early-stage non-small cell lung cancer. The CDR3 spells CASSPPSVNTGELFF. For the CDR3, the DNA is TGTGCCAGCAGCCCCCCAAGTGTAAACACCGGGGAGCTGTTTTTT.